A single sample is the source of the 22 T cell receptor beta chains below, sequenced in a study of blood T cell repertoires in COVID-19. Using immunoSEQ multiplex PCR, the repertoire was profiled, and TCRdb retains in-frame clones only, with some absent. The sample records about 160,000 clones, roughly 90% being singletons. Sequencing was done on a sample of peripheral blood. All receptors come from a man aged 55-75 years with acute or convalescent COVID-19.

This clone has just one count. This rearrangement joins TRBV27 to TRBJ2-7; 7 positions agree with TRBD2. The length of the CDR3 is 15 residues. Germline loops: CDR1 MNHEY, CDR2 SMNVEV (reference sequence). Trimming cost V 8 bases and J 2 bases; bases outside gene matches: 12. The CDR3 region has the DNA TGTGCCAGCCGGGGACTACAGGTGTCTCCCTACGAGCAGTACTTC. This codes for CASRGLQVSPYEQYF.

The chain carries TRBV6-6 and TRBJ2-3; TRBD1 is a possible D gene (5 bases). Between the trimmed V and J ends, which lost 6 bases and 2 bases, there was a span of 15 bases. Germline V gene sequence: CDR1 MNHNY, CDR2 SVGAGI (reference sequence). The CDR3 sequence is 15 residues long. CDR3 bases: TGTGCCAGCAGGGAGTGGGGCTCCTCCACAGATACGCAGTATTTT. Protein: CASREWGSSTDTQYF.

CDR3 nucleotide sequence: TGTGCCAGCTCACCCCGGACTAGCGGGGGTCCCTACGAGCAGTACTTC. The encoded protein is CASSPRTSGGPYEQYF. V and J are TRBV18 and TRBJ2-7, with 13 bases that match TRBD2. V lost 3 bases to trimming and J lost 2 bases; unmatched junction nucleotides: 4. CDR1 is KGHSH and CDR2 is LQKENI in the germline V gene. The CDR3 has 16 residues.

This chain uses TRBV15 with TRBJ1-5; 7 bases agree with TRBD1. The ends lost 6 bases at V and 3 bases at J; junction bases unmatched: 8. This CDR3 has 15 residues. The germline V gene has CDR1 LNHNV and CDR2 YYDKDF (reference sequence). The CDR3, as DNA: TGTGCCACCAGGTCCGCGACAGGGAACAATCAGCCCCAGCATTTT. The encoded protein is CATRSATGNNQPQHF.

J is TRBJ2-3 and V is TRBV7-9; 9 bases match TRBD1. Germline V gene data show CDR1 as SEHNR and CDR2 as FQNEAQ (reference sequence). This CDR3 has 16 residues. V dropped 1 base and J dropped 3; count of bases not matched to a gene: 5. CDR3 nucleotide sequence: TGTGCCAGCAGCTTAGGGACAGGGGTCCCTACAGATACGCAGTATTTT. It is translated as CASSLGTGVPTDTQYF.

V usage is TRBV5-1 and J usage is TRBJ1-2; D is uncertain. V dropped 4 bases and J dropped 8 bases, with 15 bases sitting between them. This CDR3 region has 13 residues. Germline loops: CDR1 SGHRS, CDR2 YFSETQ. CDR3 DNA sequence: TGCGCCAGCAGCCCTCTAACGGGTAAGGGCTACACCTTC. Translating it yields CASSPLTGKGYTF. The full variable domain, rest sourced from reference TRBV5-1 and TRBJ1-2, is KAGVTQTPRYLIKTRGQQVTLSCSPISGHRSVSWYQQTPGQGLQFLFEYFSETQRNKGNFPGRFSGRQFSNSRSEMNVSTLELGDSALYLCASSPLTGKGYTFGSGTRLTVV.

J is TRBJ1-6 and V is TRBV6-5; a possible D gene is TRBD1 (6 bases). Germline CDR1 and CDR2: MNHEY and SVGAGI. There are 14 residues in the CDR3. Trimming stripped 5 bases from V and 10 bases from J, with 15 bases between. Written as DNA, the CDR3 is TGTGCCAGCAGTCCACCAGGGGCTAGATCACCCCTCCACTTT. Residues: CASSPPGARSPLHF.

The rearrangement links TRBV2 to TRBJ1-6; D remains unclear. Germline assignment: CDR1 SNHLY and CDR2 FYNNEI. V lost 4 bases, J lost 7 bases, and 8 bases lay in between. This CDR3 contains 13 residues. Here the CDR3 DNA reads TGTGCCAGCAGTGTAAACTGGAATTCACCCCTCCACTTT. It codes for CASSVNWNSPLHF.

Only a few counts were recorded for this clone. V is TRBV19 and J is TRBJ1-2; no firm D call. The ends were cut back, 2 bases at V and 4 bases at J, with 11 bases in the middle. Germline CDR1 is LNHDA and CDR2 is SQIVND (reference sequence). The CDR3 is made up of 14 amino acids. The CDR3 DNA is TGTGCCAGTAGTATATCCGAAACAGCCTATGGCTACACCTTC. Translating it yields CASSISETAYGYTF.

CDR3 DNA: TGTGCCATCACCCGACAGGTTGGGCCTTATAGCAATCAGCCCCAGCATTTT. Translated, it gives CAITRQVGPYSNQPQHF. The chain employs TRBV10-3 and TRBJ1-5; tentative D call: TRBD1 (6 bases). Germline V gene sequence: CDR1 ENHRY, CDR2 SYGVKD. Trimming stripped 7 bases from V and 0 bases from J, with 19 bases between. This CDR3 region has 17 residues.

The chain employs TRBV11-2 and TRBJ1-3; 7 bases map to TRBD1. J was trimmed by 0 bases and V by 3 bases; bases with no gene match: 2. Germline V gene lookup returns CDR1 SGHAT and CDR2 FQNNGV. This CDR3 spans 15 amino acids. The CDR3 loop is CASSFYRGSGNTIYF. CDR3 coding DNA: TGTGCCAGCAGCTTTTACAGGGGCTCTGGAAACACCATATATTTT. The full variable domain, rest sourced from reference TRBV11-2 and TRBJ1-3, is EAGVAQSPRYKIIEKRQSVAFWCNPISGHATLYWYQQILGQGPKLLIQFQNNGVVDDSQLPKDRFSAERLKGVDSTLKIQPAKLEDSAVYLCASSFYRGSGNTIYFGEGSWLTVV.

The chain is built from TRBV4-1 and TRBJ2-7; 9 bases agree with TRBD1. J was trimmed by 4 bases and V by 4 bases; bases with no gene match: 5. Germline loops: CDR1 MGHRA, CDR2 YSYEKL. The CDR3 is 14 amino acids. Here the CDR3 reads CASSPKGQGYEQYF. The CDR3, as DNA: TGCGCCAGCAGCCCTAAGGGACAGGGTTACGAGCAGTACTTC.

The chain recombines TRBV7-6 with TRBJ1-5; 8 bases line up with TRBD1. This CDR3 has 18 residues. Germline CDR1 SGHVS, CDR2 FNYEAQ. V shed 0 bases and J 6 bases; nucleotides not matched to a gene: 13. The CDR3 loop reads CASSLALKTRGPGQPQHF. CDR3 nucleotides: TGTGCCAGCAGCTTAGCCCTTAAAACCAGGGGGCCAGGTCAGCCCCAGCATTTT.

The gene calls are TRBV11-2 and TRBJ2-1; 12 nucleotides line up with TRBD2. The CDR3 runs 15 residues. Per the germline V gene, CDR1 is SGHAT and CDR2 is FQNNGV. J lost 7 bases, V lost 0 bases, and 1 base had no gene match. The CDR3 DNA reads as TGTGCCAGCAGCTTAGACCTAGCGGGGGGGAATGAGCAGTTCTTC. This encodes CASSLDLAGGNEQFF.

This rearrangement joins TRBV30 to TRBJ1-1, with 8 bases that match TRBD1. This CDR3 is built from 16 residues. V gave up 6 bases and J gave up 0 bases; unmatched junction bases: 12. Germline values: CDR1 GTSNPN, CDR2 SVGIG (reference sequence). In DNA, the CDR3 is TGTGCCTGCCACGGACAGGGAAGTTTTATGAACACTGAAGCTTTCTTT. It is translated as CACHGQGSFMNTEAFF.

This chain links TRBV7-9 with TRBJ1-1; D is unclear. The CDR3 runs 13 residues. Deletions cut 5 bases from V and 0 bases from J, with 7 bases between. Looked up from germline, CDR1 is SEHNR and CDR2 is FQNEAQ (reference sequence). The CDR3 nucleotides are TGTGCCAGCAGCCCACACATGAACACTGAAGCTTTCTTT. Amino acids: CASSPHMNTEAFF. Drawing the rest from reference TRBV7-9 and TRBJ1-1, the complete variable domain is DTGVSQNPRHKITKRGQNVTFRCDPISEHNRLYWYRQTLGQGPEFLTYFQNEAQLEKSRLLSDRFSAERPKGSFSTLEIQRTEQGDSAMYLCASSPHMNTEAFFGQGTRLTVV.

CDR3 DNA sequence: TGTGCCAGCAGCGTAGTGCGGGCCCAGAACACCGGGGAGCTGTTTTTT. Translated, it gives CASSVVRAQNTGELFF. The genes are TRBV9 and TRBJ2-2, with a tentative D call TRBD2 (5 bases). Germline values: CDR1 SGDLS, CDR2 YYNGEE. Trimming pared 0 bases from V and 1 base from J, leaving 10 bases between. The CDR3 has 16 residues.

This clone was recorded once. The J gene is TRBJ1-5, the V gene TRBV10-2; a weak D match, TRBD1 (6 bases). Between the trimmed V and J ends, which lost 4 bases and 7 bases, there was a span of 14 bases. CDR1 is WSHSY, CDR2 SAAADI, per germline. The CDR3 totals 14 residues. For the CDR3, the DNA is TGCGCCAGCAGTGTGACACAGGGCGGGCAGCCCCAGCATTTT. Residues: CASSVTQGGQPQHF.

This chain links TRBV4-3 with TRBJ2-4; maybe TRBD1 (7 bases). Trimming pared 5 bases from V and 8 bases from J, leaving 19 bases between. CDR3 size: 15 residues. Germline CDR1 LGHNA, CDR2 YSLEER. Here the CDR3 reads CASSYSGGHGDIQYF. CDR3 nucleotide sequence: TGCGCCAGCAGCTACTCAGGGGGGCATGGAGACATTCAGTACTTC.

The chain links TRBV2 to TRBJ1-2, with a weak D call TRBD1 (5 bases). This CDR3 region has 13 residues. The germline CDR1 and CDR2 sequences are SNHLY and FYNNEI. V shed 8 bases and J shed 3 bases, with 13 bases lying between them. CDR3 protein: CASCLQVYYGYTF. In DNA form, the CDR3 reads TGTGCCAGCTGTTTACAGGTATACTATGGCTACACCTTC.

The CDR3 DNA reads TGCGCCAGCAGCTTCTCCGGGACTAACGAGCAGTACTTC. Protein sequence: CASSFSGTNEQYF. The gene calls are TRBV5-1 and TRBJ2-7, with TRBD2 matching over 7 bases. The CDR3 is made up of 13 amino acids. The V segment lost 2 bases and the J segment 5 bases; nucleotides outside the gene matches: 4. The V gene's germline CDR1 is SGHRS and CDR2 YFSETQ.

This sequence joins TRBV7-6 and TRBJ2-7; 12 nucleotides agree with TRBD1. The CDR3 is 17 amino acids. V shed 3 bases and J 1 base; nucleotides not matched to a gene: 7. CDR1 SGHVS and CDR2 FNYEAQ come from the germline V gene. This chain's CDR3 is CASSFDGTGGSSYEQYF. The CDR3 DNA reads TGTGCCAGCAGCTTCGACGGGACAGGGGGCTCATCCTACGAGCAGTACTTC.